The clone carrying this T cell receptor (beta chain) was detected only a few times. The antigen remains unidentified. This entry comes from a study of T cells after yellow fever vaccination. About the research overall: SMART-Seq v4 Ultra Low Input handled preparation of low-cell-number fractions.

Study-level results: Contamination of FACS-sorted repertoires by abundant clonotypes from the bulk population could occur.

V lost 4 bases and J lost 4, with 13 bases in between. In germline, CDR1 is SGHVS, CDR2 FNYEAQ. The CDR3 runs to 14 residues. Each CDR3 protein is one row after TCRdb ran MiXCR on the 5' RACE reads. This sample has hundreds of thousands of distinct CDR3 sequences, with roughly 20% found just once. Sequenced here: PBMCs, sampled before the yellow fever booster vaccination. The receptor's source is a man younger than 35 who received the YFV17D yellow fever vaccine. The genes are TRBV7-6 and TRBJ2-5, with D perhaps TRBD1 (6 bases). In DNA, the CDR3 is TGTGCCAGCAGCTCACAAGGGGGTAGAGAGACCCAGTACTTC. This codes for CASSSQGGRETQYF.